Below are 14 T cell receptor beta chains sequenced from a single sample in a study of T cell responses to AZD1222 COVID-19 vaccine. Sequencing was performed with immunoSEQ multiplex PCR; in TCRdb, only in-frame clones are kept and a portion is missing. The sample holds tens of thousands of clones, approximately 83% seen once. The sample consisted of peripheral blood, taken 28 days after the second AZD1222 dose. The receptors originated from an adult who received the AZD1222 COVID-19 vaccine.

The table lists this clone with a count of one. The V call is TRBV4-1, the J call TRBJ2-7, with D possibly TRBD2 on 7 matching bases. Per germline, CDR1 MGHRA and CDR2 YSYEKL. V lost 1 base to trimming and J lost 3 bases, with 13 bases between them. This CDR3 has 15 amino acids. The CDR3 coding sequence is TGCGCCAGCAGCCAAGCGGGGGGCGAAGTCTACGAGCAGTACTTC. Protein product: CASSQAGGEVYEQYF.

The J gene is TRBJ2-1, the V gene TRBV7-2; D not resolved. Between the trimmed V and J ends, which lost 4 bases and 8 bases, there was a span of 12 bases. This CDR3 region has 13 residues. Germline loops: CDR1 SGHTA, CDR2 FQGNSA. The CDR3 coding sequence is TGTGCCAGCAGCTGGCCTATGGCCCATGAGCAGTTCTTC. Protein product: CASSWPMAHEQFF.

The chain employs TRBV5-6 and TRBJ1-2; TRBD1 matches at 10 bases. The V and J ends lost 0 bases and 7 bases, in that order; junction bases with no gene match: 9. This CDR3 is 16 amino acids long. Germline CDR1 SGHDT, CDR2 YYEEEE. The CDR3 DNA reads TGTGCCAGCAGCTTGGCCGTCGGGACAGGGGCTGGTGGCTACACCTTC. Its translation is CASSLAVGTGAGGYTF.

The chain combines TRBV19 with TRBJ2-2; either TRBD1 or TRBD2 may fit D (7 bases each). The V gene lost 6 bases and the J gene lost 6 bases, with 14 bases spanning the gap. CDR1 LNHDA and CDR2 SQIVND come from the germline V gene (reference sequence). The CDR3 runs to 14 residues. CDR3 region: CASRGEGASGELFF. CDR3 DNA: TGTGCCAGTAGAGGGGAGGGGGCGTCCGGGGAGCTGTTTTTT.

The CDR3 protein is CASTPRGSGALSSYEQYF. Written as DNA, the CDR3 is TGTGCCAGCACCCCCCGTGGTAGCGGGGCCCTCAGCTCCTACGAGCAGTACTTC. The rearrangement links TRBV7-8 to TRBJ2-7; 8 nucleotides align to TRBD2. Germline CDR1 reads SGHVS; CDR2 reads FQNEAQ. Trimming cost V 7 bases and J 0 bases; bases outside gene matches: 17. CDR3 length equals 18 residues.

The chain uses TRBV10-3 and TRBJ2-3; 9 bases fit TRBD2. The CDR3 sequence is 15 residues long. With 2 bases clipped from V and 3 bases from J, the junction kept 3 bases outside the gene matches. Germline assignment: CDR1 ENHRY and CDR2 SYGVKD. CDR3 protein: CAISELAGRTDTQYF. The CDR3 DNA reads as TGTGCCATCAGTGAGCTAGCGGGGCGAACAGATACGCAGTATTTT.

This clone was counted only a few times. The V gene is TRBV28, the J gene TRBJ1-2; 9 bases map to TRBD1. CDR1 and CDR2 from the germline V gene are MDHEN and SYDVKM. The CDR3 runs 13 residues. V gave up 10 bases and J gave up 2 bases; unmatched junction bases: 5. The CDR3 here is CATPGTGNYGYTF. The CDR3 DNA follows: TGTGCCACCCCAGGGACAGGGAACTATGGCTACACCTTC.

This clone was seen just once. The CDR3 loop reads CASSPTPGGLRETQYF. Written as DNA, the CDR3 is TGTGCCAGCTCACCAACTCCGGGGGGCCTCCGAGAGACCCAGTACTTC. The chain uses TRBV18 and TRBJ2-5; the D gene is possibly TRBD2 (7 bases). V was trimmed by 2 bases and J by 4 bases, leaving 17 bases between them. The CDR3 contains 16 residues. Germline V lookup: CDR1 KGHSH, CDR2 LQKENI.

This clone was seen only a few times. This chain uses TRBV10-1 with TRBJ1-1; D is possibly TRBD1 (6 bases). Germline lookup yields CDR1 WNHNN and CDR2 SYGVQD (reference sequence). V was shortened by 0 bases and J by 8 bases, with 10 bases between the two germline ends. This CDR3 comprises 13 residues. The chain's CDR3 is CASSESIGTEAFF. The CDR3, as DNA: TGCGCCAGCAGTGAGTCGATAGGGACAGAAGCTTTCTTT.

The chain employs TRBV3-1 (or the pseudogene TRBV3-2) and TRBJ2-3; TRBD2 aligns across 7 bases. Germline loops: CDR1 LGHDT, CDR2 YNNKEL (reference sequence). After removal of 1 base from V and 3 bases from J, the junction contained 10 bases not matched to a gene. The CDR3 runs 17 residues. The CDR3, as DNA: TGTGCCAGCAGCCAAGTTCGGGCGGCGGGGGAGACAGATACGCAGTATTTT. Translation gives CASSQVRAAGETDTQYF.

This clone occurred once. V is TRBV14 and J is TRBJ2-3; D unclear. Per germline, CDR1 SGHDN and CDR2 FVKESK. Trimming shortened V by 3 bases and J by 2 bases, and 18 bases separated the two germline ends. The CDR3 has 17 amino acids. The CDR3 DNA sequence: TGTGCCAGCAGCCAGGTCCGATTCCCCCCGTCCACAGATACGCAGTATTTT. It translates to CASSQVRFPPSTDTQYF.

This chain uses TRBV30 with TRBJ2-2, with D perhaps TRBD1 (5 bases). V was pared by 5 bases and J by 9 bases, with 13 bases between. CDR3 size: 12 residues. Germline lookup yields CDR1 GTSNPN and CDR2 SVGIG (reference sequence). DNA for the CDR3: TGTGCCTGGGGGGCCGTTGCCCGGGAGCTGTTTTTT. Protein product: CAWGAVARELFF.

The chain links TRBV2 to TRBJ1-5; 9 nucleotides line up with TRBD1. The germline CDR1 and CDR2 sequences are SNHLY and FYNNEI. The CDR3 extends over 16 amino acids. V was pared by 1 base and J by 3 bases, with 4 bases of the junction left unmatched. The CDR3 here is CASSEEGTGFNQPQHF. For the CDR3, the DNA is TGTGCCAGCAGTGAAGAGGGGACAGGGTTCAATCAGCCCCAGCATTTT.

This chain links TRBV11-2 with TRBJ1-2; 7 bases are shared with TRBD1. The CDR3 has 17 amino acids. Unmatched junction bases numbered 17, after V lost 3 bases and J lost 7 bases. CDR1 SGHAT and CDR2 FQNNGV come from the germline V gene. CDR3 region: CASSFTDTGALPGGYTF. In DNA, the CDR3 is TGTGCCAGCAGCTTCACTGACACAGGGGCCCTGCCGGGTGGCTACACCTTC.